Listed here is a single T cell receptor (beta chain). As yet, its antigen is unknown. This specimen comes from a study of human T cells and chemical hapten exposure. Findings of the study overall: While controls formed fewer of them, expanded TCRs formed significantly more large CDR3 similarity clusters.

In the library, unique molecular identifiers were attached to individual cDNA molecules. MiXCR, run by TCRdb on the RACE reads, gives a single entry per CDR3 protein. The sample records 300,000 to 450,000 distinct CDR3 sequences, 5.1% being singletons. Sample time point: pre-sensitization, week 0. Treatment denoted: therapeutic diphenylcyclopropenone sensitization with weekly scalp DPC. Ahead of applying each patch test, blood was sampled. Unfractionated whole blood yielded total RNA. Germline values: CDR1 SGHTA, CDR2 FQGNSA. Deletions cut 0 bases from V and 2 bases from J, with 8 bases between. The CDR3 sequence is 15 residues long.

This TCR was recovered from a woman between 50 and 59 years old with alopecia areata. Some clones in this sample may be carry-over from other donors' samples. The chain joins TRBV7-2 to TRBJ2-1, with D possibly matching TRBD1 (6 bases). This material consisted of whole blood, taken in connection with sensitization to the hapten diphenylcyclopropenone (DPC). The CDR3 sequence: CASSLAGAAYNEQFF. The CDR3 DNA reads TGTGCCAGCAGCTTAGCGGGGGCAGCCTACAATGAGCAGTTCTTC.